These 27 T cell receptor beta chains were sequenced from one sample in a study of cytomegalovirus exposure and HLA in healthy donors. With 60 Vbeta and 13 Jbeta primers, the PCR was carried out. TCRdb's copy holds only in-frame clones and misses some; the assay was immunoSEQ multiplex PCR. The sample carries 100,000 to 120,000 clones, approximately 80% recorded once. The sequencing input was PBMCs. These receptors all stem from a woman in her 30s in good health and CMV-seropositive.

The chain links TRBV7-9 to TRBJ2-4; D might be TRBD1 (5 bases). The CDR3 runs to 13 residues. Germline assignment: CDR1 SEHNR and CDR2 FQNEAQ (reference sequence). V was shortened by 6 bases and J by 0 bases, with 6 bases between the two germline ends. CDR3 residues: CASRDTAKNIQYF. CDR3 in DNA: TGTGCCAGCAGGGACACAGCCAAAAACATTCAGTACTTC.

The chain employs TRBV6-6 and TRBJ2-1; D perhaps matches TRBD2 (5 bases). The V gene's germline CDR1 is MNHNY and CDR2 SVGAGI (reference sequence). This CDR3 is built from 13 residues. V was clipped by 6 bases and J by 8 bases, with 14 bases between them. CDR3 protein: CASRRSWRDEQFF. CDR3 DNA sequence: TGTGCCAGCAGGAGAAGCTGGCGGGATGAGCAGTTCTTC.

The V call is TRBV5-1, the J call TRBJ1-2; D gene unclear. Per the germline V gene, CDR1 is SGHRS and CDR2 is YFSETQ. V was cut by 4 bases and J by 4 bases, with 11 bases left in between. The CDR3 is 13 residues long. The CDR3 spells CASSRDTGYGYTF. In DNA form, the CDR3 reads TGCGCCAGCAGCCGTGACACCGGCTATGGCTACACCTTC.

The V and J genes are TRBV11-3 and TRBJ2-7; possible D gene TRBD2, 5 bases. V lost 2 bases and J lost 5, with 10 bases in between. Germline CDR1 reads SGHNT; CDR2 reads YENEEA. The CDR3 sequence is 13 residues long. The CDR3 DNA is TGTGCCAGCAGCTTACGGGGTAGGGACGAGCAGTACTTC. This codes for CASSLRGRDEQYF. Supplemented by reference TRBV11-3 and TRBJ2-7, the full variable domain reads EAGVVQSPRYKIIEKKQPVAFWCNPISGHNTLYWYLQNLGQGPELLIRYENEEAVDDSQLPKDRFSAERLKGVDSTLKIQPAELGDSAVYLCASSLRGRDEQYFGPGTRLTVT.

The chain couples TRBV7-2 to TRBJ1-1; D call uncertain. CDR1 is SGHTA, CDR2 FQGNSA, per germline. Trimming left V 2 bases short and J 5 bases short, with 9 bases between. This CDR3 has 13 amino acids. CDR3 DNA sequence: TGTGCCAGCAGCTTAAACAGTTGGACTGAAGCTTTCTTT. This sequence encodes CASSLNSWTEAFF.

This clone came up a few times. The gene calls are TRBV30 and TRBJ1-6, with TRBD1 matching 7 bases. Unmatched junction bases numbered 2, after V lost 1 base and J lost 8 bases. Germline V lookup: CDR1 GTSNPN, CDR2 SVGIG (reference sequence). The CDR3 is 13 residues long. CDR3 sequence (DNA): TGTGCCTGGAGTGGACAGGGTGATTCACCCCTCCACTTT. Protein sequence: CAWSGQGDSPLHF.

V and J are TRBV19 and TRBJ2-2; maybe TRBD2 (6 bases). Germline lookup yields CDR1 LNHDA and CDR2 SQIVND (reference sequence). V shed 3 bases and J shed 6 bases, with 11 bases lying between them. The length of the CDR3 is 14 residues. The chain's CDR3 is CASSIVGGAGELFF. As DNA, the CDR3 is TGTGCCAGTAGTATTGTAGGCGGGGCCGGGGAGCTGTTTTTT.

The rearrangement uses TRBV2 and TRBJ1-1; a weak D match, TRBD1 (6 bases). The V end lost 5 bases, the J end lost 1 base, and 17 bases lay between the germline ends. CDR1 SNHLY and CDR2 FYNNEI come from the germline V gene. The CDR3 covers 16 residues. The CDR3: CASSYKFPGQNTEAFF. In DNA form, the CDR3 reads TGTGCCAGCAGTTACAAGTTTCCGGGACAGAACACTGAAGCTTTCTTT.

The chain carries TRBV19 and TRBJ1-1, with 8 bases identical to TRBD1. Germline V gene sequence: CDR1 LNHDA, CDR2 SQIVND (reference sequence). The CDR3 contains 14 residues. Trimming removed 8 bases from V and 4 bases from J; junction bases left unmatched: 9. Here the CDR3 reads CASYGDRLSTEAFF. DNA for the CDR3: TGTGCCAGTTACGGGGACAGGTTGAGCACTGAAGCTTTCTTT. Full variable domain (outside the CDR3, taken from reference TRBV19 and TRBJ1-1): DGGITQSPKYLFRKEGQNVTLSCEQNLNHDAMYWYRQDPGQGLRLIYYSQIVNDFQKGDIAEGYSVSREKKESFPLTVTSAQKNPTAFYLCASYGDRLSTEAFFGQGTRLTVV.

The chain recombines TRBV6-5 with TRBJ2-3; no firm D call. CDR3 length: 13 residues. Germline loops: CDR1 MNHEY, CDR2 SVGAGI. The V and J ends lost 2 bases and 0 bases respectively, with 3 bases between them. CDR3: CASSYTSTDTQYF. The CDR3 nucleotides are TGTGCCAGCAGTTACACTAGCACAGATACGCAGTATTTT.

The CDR3 region is CASSYGTGWDSPLHF. The CDR3 coding sequence is TGTGCCAGCAGCTATGGGACAGGGTGGGATTCACCCCTCCACTTT. The rearrangement uses TRBV11-2 and TRBJ1-6; 9 positions match TRBD1. Losses at the gene ends were 4 bases for V and 8 bases for J; bases not matched to a gene: 6. The CDR3 length is 15 residues. CDR1 is SGHAT, CDR2 FQNNGV, per germline. The whole variable domain, filled in from reference TRBV11-2 and TRBJ1-6, reads EAGVAQSPRYKIIEKRQSVAFWCNPISGHATLYWYQQILGQGPKLLIQFQNNGVVDDSQLPKDRFSAERLKGVDSTLKIQPAKLEDSAVYLCASSYGTGWDSPLHFGNGTRLTVT.

The table lists this clone with a count of one. Other DNA sequences from this sample encode an identical CDR3 as well. The chain links TRBV9 to TRBJ2-7; 8 nucleotides match TRBD2. The CDR3 has 14 residues. With V trimmed by 0 bases and J by 2 bases, 1 base remained unmatched. Germline CDR1 is SGDLS and CDR2 is YYNGEE. CDR3 in amino acids: CASSVGLATYEQYF. The CDR3 bases are TGTGCCAGCAGCGTAGGACTAGCGACCTACGAGCAGTACTTC.

The V and J genes are TRBV30 and TRBJ2-1; 8 bases match TRBD2. Losses at the gene ends were 3 bases for V and 10 bases for J; bases not matched to a gene: 11. The CDR3 runs 14 residues. Germline lookup yields CDR1 GTSNPN and CDR2 SVGIG (reference sequence). The CDR3 spells CAWRLGGRGEEQFF. The CDR3 DNA follows: TGTGCCTGGAGACTGGGGGGGCGGGGGGAGGAGCAGTTCTTC.

This chain uses TRBV7-3 with TRBJ2-2; 10 nucleotides agree with TRBD2. Trimming removed 5 bases from V and 7 bases from J; junction bases left unmatched: 7. Germline CDR1 SGHTA, CDR2 FQGTGA. The CDR3 runs to 15 residues. DNA for the CDR3: TGTGCCAGCAGCACCACTAGCGGGATGGGCGGGGAGCTGTTTTTT. It is translated as CASSTTSGMGGELFF.

The V and J genes are TRBV5-1 and TRBJ2-3; 11 nucleotides match TRBD2. From germline, CDR1 is SGHRS and CDR2 YFSETQ. Germline trimming cut 7 bases from V and 6 bases from J; bases unmatched to any gene: 10. The CDR3 has 15 amino acids. As DNA, the CDR3 is TGCGCCAGCGTACCCGGGACTAGCGGTCCGGATACGCAGTATTTT. Protein product: CASVPGTSGPDTQYF.

The chain links TRBV10-3 to TRBJ2-3; no reliable D call. Germline values: CDR1 ENHRY, CDR2 SYGVKD. CDR3 size: 13 residues. The V end was cut by 5 bases, the J end by 4 bases, with 10 bases between. The CDR3 region has the DNA TGTGCCATCAGTCTCGTATCCGCAGATACGCAGTATTTT. Translated: CAISLVSADTQYF.

The gene calls are TRBV10-1 and TRBJ2-3; 9 bases map to TRBD2. The length of the CDR3 is 14 residues. Germline V gene sequence: CDR1 WNHNN, CDR2 SYGVQD (reference sequence). The ends lost 3 bases at V and 6 bases at J; junction bases unmatched: 4. The CDR3 coding sequence is TGCGCCAGCAGTGACGGCGGGGGGGCGGATACGCAGTATTTT. As protein: CASSDGGGADTQYF.

The chain combines TRBV19 with TRBJ1-2; 9 bases are a match to TRBD1. The V and J ends lost 6 bases and 5 bases, in that order; junction bases with no gene match: 10. Looked up from germline, CDR1 is LNHDA and CDR2 is SQIVND (reference sequence). This CDR3 is 15 amino acids long. CDR3 nucleotide sequence: TGTGCCAGTAGCCCAATAGGGACAGGGCGGTATGGCTACACCTTC. It translates to CASSPIGTGRYGYTF.

J is TRBJ2-2 and V is TRBV7-9; 12 nucleotides agree with TRBD1. From germline, CDR1 is SEHNR and CDR2 FQNEAQ (reference sequence). V shed 5 bases, J shed 8 bases, and the junction held 6 bases outside the gene matches. The CDR3 is 15 residues long. DNA of the CDR3: TGTGCCAGCAGCCCCGGGACAGGGGGCGGAGGGGAGCTGTTTTTT. It specifies CASSPGTGGGGELFF.

The CDR3 reads CASSTSGDQPQHF. CDR3 nucleotides: TGTGCCAGCAGTACCTCAGGGGACCAGCCCCAGCATTTT. This chain connects TRBV11-2 to TRBJ1-5; D is possibly TRBD1 (6 bases). From germline, CDR1 is SGHAT and CDR2 FQNNGV. Between the trimmed V and J ends, which lost 6 bases and 7 bases, there was a span of 13 bases. This CDR3 comprises 13 residues. The full variable domain, completed using reference TRBV11-2 and TRBJ1-5, is EAGVAQSPRYKIIEKRQSVAFWCNPISGHATLYWYQQILGQGPKLLIQFQNNGVVDDSQLPKDRFSAERLKGVDSTLKIQPAKLEDSAVYLCASSTSGDQPQHFGDGTRLSIL.

The chain has TRBV15 and TRBJ2-7; D remains ambiguous. Germline CDR1 and CDR2: LNHNV and YYDKDF (reference sequence). This CDR3 spans 13 amino acids. Trimming removed 3 bases from V and 3 bases from J, with 9 bases in between. The CDR3 spells CATSSPPSYEQYF. DNA of the CDR3: TGTGCCACCAGCAGCCCCCCGAGCTACGAGCAGTACTTC.

This chain connects TRBV6-1 to TRBJ2-3; TRBD1 aligns across 8 bases. The CDR3 totals 14 residues. CDR1 and CDR2 from the germline V gene are MNHNS and SASEGT. The ends lost 6 bases at V and 1 base at J; junction bases unmatched: 3. This CDR3 reads CASSSDRGTDTQYF. The CDR3 DNA reads as TGTGCCAGCAGCTCGGACAGGGGCACAGATACGCAGTATTTT.

This chain connects TRBV30 to TRBJ1-1, with D possibly TRBD1 on 5 matching bases. Germline loops: CDR1 GTSNPN, CDR2 SVGIG (reference sequence). With 3 bases removed from V and 0 bases from J, the gap between germline ends came to 5 bases. The CDR3 runs to 12 residues. The CDR3 here is CAWSRVNTEAFF. Written as DNA, the CDR3 is TGTGCCTGGAGCAGGGTGAACACTGAAGCTTTCTTT.

Notes on this clone: The junction does not match germline at one end; this may be a read error. The J gene is TRBJ2-7, the V gene TRBV7-9; 8 positions agree with TRBD1. There are 15 residues in the CDR3. Germline assignment: CDR1 SEHNR and CDR2 FQNEAQ (reference sequence). The CDR3 nucleotides are TGTTCCAGCAGCTACGAAGACAGGGGAACCTACGAGCAGTACTTC. Amino acid sequence: CSSSYEDRGTYEQYF. The full variable domain, its missing parts supplied by reference TRBV7-9 and TRBJ2-7, is DTGVSQNPRHKITKRGQNVTFRCDPISEHNRLYWYRQTLGQGPEFLTYFQNEAQLEKSRLLSDRFSAERPKGSFSTLEIQRTEQGDSAMYLCSSSYEDRGTYEQYFGPGTRLTVT.

The gene calls are TRBV5-1 and TRBJ2-7, with 7 bases matching TRBD1. Trimming cost V 4 bases and J 2 bases; bases outside gene matches: 9. This CDR3 is built from 15 residues. From germline, CDR1 is SGHRS and CDR2 YFSETQ. The CDR3 sequence is CASSQGQLNTYEQYF. CDR3 nucleotide sequence: TGCGCCAGCAGCCAGGGACAGCTGAACACCTACGAGCAGTACTTC.

The table lists this clone with a count of one. The chain has TRBV29-1 and TRBJ1-3, with D tentatively TRBD1 (5 bases). Between the trimmed V and J ends, which lost 4 bases and 0 bases, there was a span of 10 bases. Per the germline V gene, CDR1 is SQVTM and CDR2 is ANQGSEA. The CDR3 loop spans 14 amino acids. CDR3 in amino acids: CSVGGGISGNTIYF. CDR3 nucleotide sequence: TGCAGCGTTGGTGGGGGGATCTCTGGAAACACCATATATTTT.

The chain combines TRBV7-2 with TRBJ2-7, with 9 positions matching TRBD1. Unmatched junction bases numbered 2, after V lost 8 bases and J lost 3 bases. Germline V gives CDR1 SGHTA, CDR2 FQGNSA. This CDR3 is 12 amino acids long. CDR3 amino acids: CASDRGGYEQYF. CDR3 DNA: TGTGCCAGCGACAGGGGGGGCTACGAGCAGTACTTC.